The source of this TCR beta chain is a study of blood T cell repertoires in COVID-19. Overall study: The cDNA or gDNA used as material had been derived from T cells, B-cell-depleted T cells, or PBMCs.

Here immunoSEQ multiplex PCR was the method, and the copy in TCRdb shows in-frame clones only, minus some. The table has some 200,000 clones, more than 65% seen once. CDR1 is LGHDT and CDR2 is YNNKEL in the germline V gene (reference sequence). CDR3 length: 16 residues. V was shortened by 2 bases and J by 5 bases, with 16 bases between the two germline ends. The source of this sequence is a human donor in a cohort sampled during active COVID-19. V gene TRBV3-1 (or the pseudogene TRBV3-2) combines with J gene TRBJ2-1; D might be TRBD2 (7 bases). Sequencing was carried out using peripheral blood. CDR3 bases: TGTGCCAGCAGCCAATGGGGGGGGGCCCGACACAATGAGCAGTTCTTC. Translation: CASSQWGGARHNEQFF.